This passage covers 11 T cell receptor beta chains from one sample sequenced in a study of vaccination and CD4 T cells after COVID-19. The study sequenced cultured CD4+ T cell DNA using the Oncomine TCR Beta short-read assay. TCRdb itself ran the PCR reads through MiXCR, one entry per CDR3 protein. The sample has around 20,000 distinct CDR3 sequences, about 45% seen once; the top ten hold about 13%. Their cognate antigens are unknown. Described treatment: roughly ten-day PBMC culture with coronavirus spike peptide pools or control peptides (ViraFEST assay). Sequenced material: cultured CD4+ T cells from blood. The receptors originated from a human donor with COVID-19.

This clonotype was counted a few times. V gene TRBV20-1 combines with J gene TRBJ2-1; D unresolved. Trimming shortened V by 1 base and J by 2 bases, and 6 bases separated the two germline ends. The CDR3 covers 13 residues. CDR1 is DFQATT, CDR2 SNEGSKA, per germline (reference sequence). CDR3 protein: CSARGPTYNEQFF. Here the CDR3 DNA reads TGCAGTGCTAGAGGACCCACCTACAATGAGCAGTTCTTC.

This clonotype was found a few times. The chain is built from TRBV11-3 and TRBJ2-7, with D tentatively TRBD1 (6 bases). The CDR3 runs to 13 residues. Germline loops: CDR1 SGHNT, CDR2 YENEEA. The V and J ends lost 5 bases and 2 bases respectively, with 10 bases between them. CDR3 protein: CASSRGQTYEQYF. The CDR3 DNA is TGTGCCAGCAGCCGAGGACAGACCTACGAGCAGTACTTC.

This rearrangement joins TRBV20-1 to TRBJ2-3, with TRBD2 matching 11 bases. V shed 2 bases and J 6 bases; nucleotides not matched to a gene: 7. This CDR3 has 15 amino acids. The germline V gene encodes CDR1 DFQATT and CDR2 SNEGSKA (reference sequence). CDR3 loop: CSARPLAGVYDTQYF. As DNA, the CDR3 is TGCAGTGCTAGACCACTAGCGGGGGTTTACGATACGCAGTATTTT.

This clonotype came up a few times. CDR3 DNA sequence: TGCAGTGCTAGAGTCTCCCAGGGGACCACCGGGGAGCTGTTTTTT. Its protein is CSARVSQGTTGELFF. The V call is TRBV20-1, the J call TRBJ2-2; D perhaps matches TRBD1 (6 bases). V was trimmed by 1 base and J by 4 bases, leaving 13 bases between them. This CDR3 has 15 residues. CDR1 is DFQATT, CDR2 SNEGSKA, per germline (reference sequence).

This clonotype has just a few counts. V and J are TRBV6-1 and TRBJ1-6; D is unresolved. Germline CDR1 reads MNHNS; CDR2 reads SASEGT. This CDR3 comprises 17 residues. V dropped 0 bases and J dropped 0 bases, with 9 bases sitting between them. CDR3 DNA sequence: TGTGCCAGCAGTGAAGCCGGGCAGAGCTCCTATAATTCACCCCTCCACTTT. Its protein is CASSEAGQSSYNSPLHF.

The CDR3 DNA reads as TGTGCCAGCAGCTTAGACAGGGACCGAAACACCATATATTTT. Protein product: CASSLDRDRNTIYF. The V gene is TRBV7-8, the J gene TRBJ1-3; tentatively, D is TRBD1 (6 bases). CDR1 and CDR2 from the germline V gene are SGHVS and FQNEAQ. With 1 base removed from V and 5 bases from J, the gap between germline ends came to 9 bases. The CDR3 runs to 14 residues. Together with reference TRBV7-8 and TRBJ1-3, the CDR3 gives the full variable domain: GAGVSQSPRYKVAKRGQDVALRCDPISGHVSLFWYQQALGQGPEFLTYFQNEAQLDKSGLPSDRFFAERPEGSVSTLKIQRTQQEDSAVYLCASSLDRDRNTIYFGEGSWLTVV.

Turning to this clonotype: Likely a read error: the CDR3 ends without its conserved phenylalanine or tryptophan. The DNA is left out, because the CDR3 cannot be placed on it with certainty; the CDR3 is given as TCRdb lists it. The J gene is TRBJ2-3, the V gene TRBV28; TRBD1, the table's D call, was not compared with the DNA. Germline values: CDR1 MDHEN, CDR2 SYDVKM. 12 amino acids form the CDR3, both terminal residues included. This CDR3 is CASTRRTGELYL.

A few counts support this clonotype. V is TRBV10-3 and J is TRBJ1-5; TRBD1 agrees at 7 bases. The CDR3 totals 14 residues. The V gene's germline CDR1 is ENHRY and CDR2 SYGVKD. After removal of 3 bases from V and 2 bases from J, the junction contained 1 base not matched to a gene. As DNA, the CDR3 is TGTGCCATCAGTGACACAGGGGGCAATCAGCCCCAGCATTTT. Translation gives CAISDTGGNQPQHF.

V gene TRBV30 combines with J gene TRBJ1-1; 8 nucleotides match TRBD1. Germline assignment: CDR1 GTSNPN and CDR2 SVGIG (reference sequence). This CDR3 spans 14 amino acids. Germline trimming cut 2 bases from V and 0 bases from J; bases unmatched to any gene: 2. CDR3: CAWSRTGLNTEAFF. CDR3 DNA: TGTGCCTGGAGTCGGACAGGGCTGAACACTGAAGCTTTCTTT.

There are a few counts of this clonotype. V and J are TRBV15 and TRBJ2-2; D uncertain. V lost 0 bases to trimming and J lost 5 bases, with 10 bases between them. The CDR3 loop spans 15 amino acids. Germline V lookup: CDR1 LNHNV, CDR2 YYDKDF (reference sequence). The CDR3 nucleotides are TGTGCCACCAGCAGAGATCCGGGTGCAACCGGGGAGCTGTTTTTT. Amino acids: CATSRDPGATGELFF.

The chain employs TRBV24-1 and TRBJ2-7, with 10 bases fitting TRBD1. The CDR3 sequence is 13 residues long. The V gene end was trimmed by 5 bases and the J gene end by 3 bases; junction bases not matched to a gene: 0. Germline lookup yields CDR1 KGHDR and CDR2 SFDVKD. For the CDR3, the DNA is TGTGCCACCAGTGGGGACAGGGGCTACGAGCAGTACTTC. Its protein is CATSGDRGYEQYF.